The 13 T cell receptor beta chains below come from one sample, sequenced in a study of shared clonotypes between healthy human individuals. Libraries were prepared by immunoSEQ multiplex PCR; TCRdb keeps only in-frame clonotypes and omits some of them. The repertoire includes around 650,000 clones, around 96% of them detected once, and roughly 0.1% sits in the top ten. CD45RO-negative, CCR7-positively selected cells formed the naive CD8 fraction, excluding terminally differentiated effector memory CD45RA+ cells. Sample: naive CD8+ T cells sorted from blood. These receptors were taken from a woman aged 25 to 45 in good health.

The chain is built from TRBV4-1 and TRBJ2-7, with 11 positions matching TRBD1. CDR1 MGHRA and CDR2 YSYEKL come from the germline V gene. V dropped 4 bases and J dropped 3; count of bases not matched to a gene: 5. The CDR3 consists of 15 residues. The CDR3 nucleotides read TGCGCCAGCAGCCGAGCGGACAGGGGGCTCTACGAGCAGTACTTC. Protein sequence: CASSRADRGLYEQYF.

This rearrangement joins TRBV6-4 to TRBJ2-6; possibly TRBD1 or TRBD2 for D (6 bases each). Germline CDR1 reads MRHNA; CDR2 reads SNTAGT. The CDR3 is made up of 14 amino acids. The V end was cut by 8 bases, the J end by 2 bases, with 10 bases between. The CDR3 DNA reads as TGTGCCAGCTTGGGGGGCGCTGGGGCCAACGTCCTGACTTTC. Translating gives CASLGGAGANVLTF.

The gene calls are TRBV29-1 and TRBJ2-1; the match to TRBD2 covers 12 bases. V lost 4 bases, J lost 5 bases, and 3 bases stayed unmatched. The germline V gene encodes CDR1 SQVTM and CDR2 ANQGSEA. The CDR3 is 14 amino acids. CDR3 loop: CSVALAGGNNEQFF. The CDR3 DNA reads TGCAGCGTTGCCCTAGCGGGAGGGAACAATGAGCAGTTCTTC.

The V and J genes are TRBV14 and TRBJ2-2, with D hard to call. CDR3 length equals 13 residues. V gave up 1 base and J gave up 3 bases, with 3 bases separating them. Germline V gene sequence: CDR1 SGHDN, CDR2 FVKESK. CDR3 in DNA: TGTGCCAGCAGCCAAGTAGACACCGGGGAGCTGTTTTTT. Translating it yields CASSQVDTGELFF. The complete variable domain, with remaining parts taken from reference TRBV14 and TRBJ2-2, reads EAGVTQFPSHSVIEKGQTVTLRCDPISGHDNLYWYRRVMGKEIKFLLHFVKESKQDESGMPNNRFLAERTGGTYSTLKVQPAELEDSGVYFCASSQVDTGELFFGEGSRLTVL.

This clone appeared a single time. Relative to the germline gene, one junction end is altered; a read error may explain this. This chain's CDR3 is CASSEGGGREYEQYF. The DNA for the CDR3 is TGTGCCAGCAGCGAAGGGGGGGGCAGGGAGTACGAGCAGTACTTC. The V gene is TRBV6-1, the J gene TRBJ2-7, with a weak D call TRBD2 (7 bases). CDR1 MNHNS and CDR2 SASEGT come from the germline V gene. This CDR3 has 15 amino acids.

This chain joins TRBV7-9 and TRBJ1-1, with D perhaps TRBD1 (6 bases). Germline V gene lookup returns CDR1 SEHNR and CDR2 FQNEAQ (reference sequence). V was pared by 7 bases and J by 4 bases, with 10 bases between. The CDR3 covers 12 residues. DNA for the CDR3: TGTGCCAGCAAGGACAGTTTCACTGAAGCTTTCTTT. The encoded protein is CASKDSFTEAFF. The variable domain in full, with the rest retrieved from reference TRBV7-9 and TRBJ1-1, is DTGVSQNPRHKITKRGQNVTFRCDPISEHNRLYWYRQTLGQGPEFLTYFQNEAQLEKSRLLSDRFSAERPKGSFSTLEIQRTEQGDSAMYLCASKDSFTEAFFGQGTRLTVV.

The chain couples TRBV19 to TRBJ1-1; no clear D gene. Germline assignment: CDR1 LNHDA and CDR2 SQIVND (reference sequence). Trimming took off 1 base at V and 4 bases at J, with 10 bases between the two ends. This CDR3 spans 14 amino acids. The CDR3 DNA is TGTGCCAGTAGTATAGGAAGGACGTTCACTGAAGCTTTCTTT. This encodes CASSIGRTFTEAFF.

The chain carries TRBV28 and TRBJ2-4, with a possible D match to TRBD2 (6 bases). Germline loops: CDR1 MDHEN, CDR2 SYDVKM. This CDR3 is 14 amino acids long. V was clipped by 2 bases and J by 3 bases, with 8 bases between them. Written as DNA, the CDR3 is TGTGCCAGCAGTTTAGGAGGGGACAAAAACATTCAGTACTTC. It yields the protein CASSLGGDKNIQYF.

The chain joins TRBV7-9 to TRBJ2-5; possible D gene TRBD1, 5 bases. The J call could be wrong; TRBJ2-7 is a better fit for the DNA end. There are 15 residues in the CDR3. Looked up from germline, CDR1 is SEHNR and CDR2 is FQNEAQ (reference sequence). The CDR3 spells CASSLVGRDSYEQYF. For the CDR3, the DNA is TGTGCCAGCAGCTTAGTGGGCAGGGATAGCTACGAGCAGTACTTC.

This CDR3 reads CASSLDLERASSYEQYF. CDR3 nucleotide sequence: TGTGCCAGCAGCTTAGATTTGGAGCGGGCGAGCTCCTACGAGCAGTACTTC. The rearrangement joins TRBV7-6 to TRBJ2-7; D is perhaps TRBD2 (6 bases). V gave up 1 base and J gave up 0 bases, with 16 bases separating them. Per germline, CDR1 SGHVS and CDR2 FNYEAQ. This CDR3 spans 17 amino acids. Together with reference TRBV7-6 and TRBJ2-7, the CDR3 gives the full variable domain: GAGVSQSPRYKVTKRGQDVALRCDPISGHVSLYWYRQALGQGPEFLTYFNYEAQQDKSGLPNDRFSAERPEGSISTLTIQRTEQRDSAMYRCASSLDLERASSYEQYFGPGTRLTVT.

The chain recombines TRBV19 with TRBJ2-1; no reliable D call. Germline V lookup: CDR1 LNHDA, CDR2 SQIVND (reference sequence). V lost 4 bases to trimming and J lost 10 bases, with 11 bases between them. CDR3 size: 12 residues. In DNA form, the CDR3 reads TGTGCCAGTAGTACTCCCGTGGGGGAGCAGTTCTTC. Amino acid sequence: CASSTPVGEQFF.

A single count supports this clone. The V gene is TRBV20-1, the J gene TRBJ1-2; D not resolved. This CDR3 spans 10 amino acids. V dropped 3 bases and J dropped 10 bases, with 9 bases sitting between them. Germline CDR1 is DFQATT and CDR2 is SNEGSKA (reference sequence). This CDR3 reads CSAREVAYTF. In DNA, the CDR3 is TGCAGTGCTAGGGAGGTGGCCTACACCTTC.

V and J are TRBV27 and TRBJ2-7, with 9 bases fitting TRBD2. The CDR3 has 15 amino acids. Trimming cost V 7 bases and J 1 base; bases outside gene matches: 8. Germline lookup yields CDR1 MNHEY and CDR2 SMNVEV (reference sequence). The CDR3 DNA follows: TGTGCCAGCACCTATAGCGGGAGTGGTTCCTACGAGCAGTACTTC. This sequence encodes CASTYSGSGSYEQYF.